This T cell receptor (beta chain) was identified during a study of T cells in Graves' hyperthyroidism and ophthalmopathy. It was RNA transcripts that yielded the amplified TCR beta CDR3 regions. The HTBI set primed first-round TCR CDR3 RT-PCR. A single record per CDR3 protein comes from TCRdb applying MiXCR to the multiplex PCR reads. The sample includes over 700,000 distinct CDR3 sequences, 35% to 40% of them seen just once. Clinical symptoms, serum thyroxine, TRAb, thyroid ultrasound and orbital computed tomography established diagnosis. Extraction of PBMCs used roughly 9.6 ml of fresh peripheral blood. The CDR3 loop spans 14 amino acids. Trimming removed 1 base at V and 4 bases at J, with 10 bases between.

Sample: blood. The receptor comes from a man in his late teens or twenties with Graves' hyperthyroidism. The V and J genes are TRBV12-3 or TRBV12-4 and TRBJ1-2; D is uncertain. The CDR3 is CASSLGVGSYGYTF. The CDR3 nucleotides are TGTGCCAGCAGTTTAGGGGTGGGAAGCTATGGCTACACCTTC.